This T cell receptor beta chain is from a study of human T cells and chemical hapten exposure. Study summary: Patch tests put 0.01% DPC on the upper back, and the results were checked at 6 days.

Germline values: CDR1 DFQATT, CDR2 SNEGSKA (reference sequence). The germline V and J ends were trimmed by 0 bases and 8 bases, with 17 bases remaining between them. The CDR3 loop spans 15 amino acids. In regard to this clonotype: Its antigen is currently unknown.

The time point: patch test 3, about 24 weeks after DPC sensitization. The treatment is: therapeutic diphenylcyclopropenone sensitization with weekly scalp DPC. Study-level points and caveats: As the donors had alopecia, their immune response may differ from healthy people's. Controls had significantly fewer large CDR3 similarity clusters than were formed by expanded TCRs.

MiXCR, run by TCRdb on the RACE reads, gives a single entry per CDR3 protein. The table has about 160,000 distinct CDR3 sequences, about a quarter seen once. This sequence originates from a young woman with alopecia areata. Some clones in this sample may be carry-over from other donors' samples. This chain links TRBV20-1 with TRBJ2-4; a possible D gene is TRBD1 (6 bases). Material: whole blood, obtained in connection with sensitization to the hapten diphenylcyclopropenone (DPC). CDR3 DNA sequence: TGCAGTGCTAGAGATGGAGTCGGCAGGGGAGACATTCAGTACTTC. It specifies CSARDGVGRGDIQYF.